Following are 16 T cell receptor beta chains from one sample sequenced in a study of blood T cell repertoires in COVID-19. Sequenced by immunoSEQ multiplex PCR; TCRdb stores in-frame clones only, minus some. Of some 120,000 clones listed, around 80% were seen once; the top ten hold over 5%. Sequencing was carried out using peripheral blood. These receptors originate from an elderly man with active or convalescent COVID-19.

The chain uses TRBV4-2 and TRBJ2-2, with D possibly TRBD2 on 6 matching bases. Germline V gene data show CDR1 as LGHNA and CDR2 as YNFKEQ. This CDR3 comprises 16 residues. Trimming left V 0 bases short and J 6 bases short, with 14 bases between. The CDR3 sequence is CASSQEGGSKPGELFF. CDR3 sequence (DNA): TGTGCCAGCAGCCAAGAAGGAGGGAGCAAACCCGGGGAGCTGTTTTTT.

The rearrangement links TRBV19 to TRBJ2-2; D remains ambiguous. The V end lost 4 bases, the J end lost 0 bases, and 6 bases lay between the germline ends. The CDR3 has 14 residues. Germline V gene lookup returns CDR1 LNHDA and CDR2 SQIVND (reference sequence). The CDR3 spells CASSSYTNTGELFF. CDR3 nucleotides: TGTGCCAGTAGTAGCTATACGAACACCGGGGAGCTGTTTTTT.

This clone was observed once. V gene TRBV6-2 or TRBV6-3 combines with J gene TRBJ2-7; D gene uncertain. The CDR3 is 13 amino acids. Germline values: CDR1 MNHEY, CDR2 SVGEGT. The V end was cut by 5 bases, the J end by 7 bases, with 15 bases between. The CDR3 DNA reads TGTGCCAGCAGTCTACTTTCCACCAGGGAGCAGTACTTC. Translating it yields CASSLLSTREQYF.

The genes are TRBV6-1 and TRBJ1-5; no clear D. In germline, CDR1 is MNHNS, CDR2 SASEGT. The CDR3 spans 15 residues. V shed 1 base and J shed 2 bases, with 9 bases lying between them. In nucleotides, the CDR3 is TGTGCCAGCAGTGAAGACCTCAGTGGCAATCAGCCCCAGCATTTT. Amino acid sequence: CASSEDLSGNQPQHF.

The rearrangement joins TRBV12-3 or TRBV12-4 to TRBJ1-2; D is ambiguous. Trimming left V 6 bases short and J 3 bases short, with 5 bases between. This CDR3 is built from 11 residues. The chain's CDR3 is CASSPDYGYTF. The CDR3 DNA reads as TGTGCCAGCAGCCCAGACTATGGCTACACCTTC.

Here the CDR3 reads CASSPDSSYEQYF. The CDR3 bases are TGTGCCAGCAGCCCGGACAGCTCCTACGAGCAGTACTTC. The gene calls are TRBV7-8 and TRBJ2-7; possible D gene TRBD1, 6 bases. This CDR3 is built from 13 residues. CDR1 and CDR2 (germline): SGHVS, FQNEAQ. V was cut by 5 bases and J by 0 bases, with 8 bases left in between.

This clone was detected once. This chain connects TRBV27 to TRBJ2-1; D is unclear. Trimming left V 0 bases short and J 9 bases short, with 9 bases between. CDR1 and CDR2 from the germline V gene are MNHEY and SMNVEV (reference sequence). The CDR3 spans 13 residues. The DNA of the CDR3 is TGTGCCAGCAGTTTATCTCCGTGGGCTGAGCAGTTCTTC. Encoded protein: CASSLSPWAEQFF.

J is TRBJ2-5 and V is TRBV6-1; 7 nucleotides agree with TRBD1. Germline CDR1 and CDR2: MNHNS and SASEGT. The CDR3 covers 15 residues. Germline trimming cut 5 bases from V and 4 bases from J; bases unmatched to any gene: 10. CDR3 protein: CASSRPSAGGETQYF. CDR3 sequence (DNA): TGTGCCAGCAGTAGGCCCTCGGCAGGGGGAGAGACCCAGTACTTC.

The rearrangement uses TRBV5-1 and TRBJ2-3, with 12 bases that match TRBD2. CDR3 size: 15 residues. Germline V gene lookup returns CDR1 SGHRS and CDR2 YFSETQ. Losses at the gene ends were 5 bases for V and 3 bases for J; bases not matched to a gene: 4. DNA of the CDR3: TGCGCCAGCAGTTCTAGCGGGGGGGCAACAGATACGCAGTATTTT. It is translated as CASSSSGGATDTQYF.

The chain is built from TRBV2 and TRBJ2-1; 12 bases map to TRBD2. Unmatched junction bases numbered 10, after V lost 11 bases and J lost 2 bases. The germline gives CDR1 SNHLY, CDR2 FYNNEI. The CDR3 has 16 residues. This chain's CDR3 is CALSSSGGAPYNEQFF. CDR3 bases: TGTGCCCTATCTTCTAGCGGGGGGGCCCCCTACAATGAGCAGTTCTTC. The complete variable domain, with remaining parts taken from reference TRBV2 and TRBJ2-1, reads EPEVTQTPSHQVTQMGQEVILRCVPISNHLYFYWYRQILGQKVEFLVSFYNNEISEKSEIFDDQFSVERPDGSNFTLKIRSTKLEDSAMYFCALSSSGGAPYNEQFFGPGTRLTVL.

The chain employs TRBV19 and TRBJ2-2; 7 bases are shared with TRBD2. Trimming cost V 5 bases and J 4 bases; bases outside gene matches: 10. Looked up from germline, CDR1 is LNHDA and CDR2 is SQIVND (reference sequence). This CDR3 has 16 amino acids. The CDR3, as DNA: TGTGCCAGTAGTCCCCGGACTAGTAGTGGCACCGGGGAGCTGTTTTTT. Its protein product is CASSPRTSSGTGELFF.

V and J are TRBV29-1 and TRBJ2-7; maybe TRBD1 (5 bases). This CDR3 has 13 residues. Germline values: CDR1 SQVTM, CDR2 ANQGSEA. V shed 4 bases and J shed 4 bases, with 14 bases lying between them. DNA of the CDR3: TGCAGCGTTGTATGGCAGGGTGCGTACGAGCAGTACTTC. Translated: CSVVWQGAYEQYF.

The gene calls are TRBV6-5 and TRBJ2-7; D may be TRBD2 (5 bases). Trimming removed 0 bases from V and 4 bases from J, with 10 bases in between. The CDR3 contains 14 residues. Germline V gene sequence: CDR1 MNHEY, CDR2 SVGAGI. CDR3 in DNA: TGTGCCAGCAGTTACTCCGGGGATTATTACGAGCAGTACTTC. It is translated as CASSYSGDYYEQYF.

This clone was counted once. V gene TRBV12-3 or TRBV12-4 combines with J gene TRBJ1-2; 7 nucleotides line up with TRBD1. This CDR3 has 13 residues. The V and J ends lost 6 bases and 8 bases, in that order; junction bases with no gene match: 9. CDR3 loop: CASSPPGTDGYTF. In DNA, the CDR3 is TGTGCCAGCAGCCCCCCCGGGACAGACGGCTACACCTTC.

The CDR3 protein is CASSWGDSSYNSPLHF. The CDR3 DNA reads TGTGCCAGCAGTTGGGGCGACTCCAGCTATAATTCACCCCTCCACTTT. This sequence joins TRBV6-5 and TRBJ1-6; D is possibly TRBD1 (5 bases). This CDR3 is 16 amino acids long. The V and J ends lost 4 bases and 3 bases respectively, with 13 bases between them. CDR1 is MNHEY and CDR2 is SVGAGI in the germline V gene.

V and J are TRBV5-6 and TRBJ1-2; the D gene is possibly TRBD1 (6 bases). The CDR3 runs 14 residues. Germline V gene data show CDR1 as SGHDT and CDR2 as YYEEEE. Trimming stripped 4 bases from V and 8 bases from J, with 18 bases between. The CDR3 spells CASSKDTGPRGYTF. Written as DNA, the CDR3 is TGTGCCAGCAGCAAAGACACAGGGCCAAGGGGCTACACCTTC.